A selection of T cell receptor beta chains follows, all from one sample in a study of CD8 T cells in ankylosing spondylitis. Each CDR3 protein is one row after TCRdb ran MiXCR on the 5' RACE reads. Here the sample spans fewer than 250,000 distinct CDR3 sequences, 25% to 30% being singletons. Sample: blood, either unsorted or a sorted T cell fraction (not recorded which). The receptors shown here come from a male donor with ankylosing spondylitis or in good health (not recorded which). Each CDR3 is given with its conserved first and last residue. D genes are given only for firm matches. Some rows mark clone size as missing; the rest say once, few, many or name a class of expanded clone.

size	J	D	V	length	CDR3	DNA
-	TRBJ1-2	TRBD1	TRBV5-1	14	CASSSTGTEGGYTF	TGCGCCAGCAGCTCAACCGGGACAGAAGGTGGCTACACCTTC
many	TRBJ2-7	-	TRBV28	10	CASRSYEQYF	TGTGCCAGCAGGTCCTACGAGCAGTACTTC
-	TRBJ2-7	TRBD2	TRBV27	15	CASSMDGRVSYEQYF	TGTGCCAGCAGCATGGACGGGAGGGTATCCTACGAGCAGTACTTC
many	TRBJ2-5	-	TRBV7-2	14	CASSLRAGQETQYF	TGTGCCAGCAGCCTTAGGGCGGGCCAAGAGACCCAGTACTTC
many	TRBJ1-2	-	TRBV6-5	14	CASSYSGSRGGYTF	TGTGCCAGCAGTTACTCGGGGTCAAGGGGTGGCTACACCTTC
many	TRBJ1-1	-	TRBV6-2/TRBV6-3	12	CASRTIGTEAFF	TGTGCCAGCAGAACAATTGGTACTGAAGCTTTCTTT
many	TRBJ1-5	TRBD1	TRBV12-3/TRBV12-4	14	CASSVTGMDQPQHF	TGTGCCAGCAGTGTGACAGGGATGGATCAGCCCCAGCATTTT
many	TRBJ2-1	-	TRBV5-4	12	CASSLASNEQFF	TGTGCCAGCAGCCTGGCAAGCAATGAGCAGTTCTTC
-	TRBJ1-5	TRBD1	TRBV20-1	16	CSAGIQGGNSNQPQHF	TGCAGTGCTGGCATACAGGGGGGAAATAGCAATCAGCCCCAGCATTTT
few	TRBJ2-5	-	TRBV29-1	14	CSVEDRSGRETQYF	TGCAGCGTTGAAGATAGGTCCGGTCGGGAGACCCAGTACTTC
-	TRBJ1-6	-	TRBV7-2	15	CASSLSDGNNSPLHF	TGTGCCAGCAGCTTATCCGACGGCAATAATTCACCCCTCCACTTT
many	TRBJ2-1	TRBD2	TRBV18	18	CASSPTSGRGVSYNEQFF	TGTGCCAGCTCACCGACTAGCGGGAGGGGTGTCTCCTACAATGAGCAGTTCTTC
many	TRBJ2-7	TRBD1	TRBV12-5	15	CASGFFGTEHYEQYF	TGTGCTAGTGGTTTCTTCGGGACAGAACACTACGAGCAGTACTTC
few	TRBJ2-6	-	TRBV11-1	14	CASRGNPGANVLTF	TGTGCCAGCAGGGGGAATCCTGGGGCCAACGTCCTGACTTTC
many	TRBJ2-3	-	TRBV5-1	15	CASSYLARITDTQYF	TGCGCCAGCAGCTACCTAGCGAGGATTACAGATACGCAGTATTTT
many	TRBJ2-7	TRBD1	TRBV20-1	13	CSALRDRDYEQYF	TGCAGTGCTCTCCGGGACAGGGACTACGAGCAGTACTTC
few	TRBJ2-7	-	TRBV20-1	15	CSAEGRRLPSYEQYF	TGCAGTGCTGAGGGGCGACGCCTACCCTCCTACGAGCAGTACTTC
many	TRBJ2-3	-	TRBV4-1	16	CASSHTLRVVPDTQYF	TGCGCCAGCAGCCACACTCTAAGAGTGGTTCCAGATACGCAGTATTTT
many	TRBJ2-3	-	TRBV7-2	14	CASSLNRARDTQYF	TGTGCCAGCAGCTTAAACAGGGCTAGGGATACGCAGTATTTT
few	TRBJ1-4	TRBD1	TRBV7-9	14	CASSPGGNRGKLFF	TGTGCCAGCAGCCCAGGGGGAAACCGGGGAAAACTGTTTTTT
-	TRBJ1-1	-	TRBV7-3	14	CASSAGAGNTEAFF	TGTGCCAGCAGCGCGGGGGCAGGGAACACTGAAGCTTTCTTT
few	TRBJ2-3	-	TRBV29-1	15	CSVEAGVGGTDTQYF	TGCAGCGTTGAGGCAGGGGTCGGAGGCACAGATACGCAGTATTTT
-	TRBJ2-6	-	TRBV12-3/TRBV12-4	16	CASSPTGSTGANVLTF	TGTGCCAGCAGCCCGACTGGGAGCACTGGGGCCAACGTCCTGACTTTC
many	TRBJ2-5	-	TRBV7-6	16	CASSALGRHAGETQYF	TGTGCCAGCAGCGCCCTAGGTCGCCACGCCGGGGAGACCCAGTACTTC
many	TRBJ1-1	-	TRBV4-1	17	CASSLPPRGALNTEAFF	TGCGCCAGCAGCCTACCTCCTCGGGGGGCCTTGAACACTGAAGCTTTCTTT
many	TRBJ2-3	-	TRBV5-1	16	CASSLESSRGTDTQYF	TGCGCCAGCAGCTTGGAGAGCTCTAGGGGCACAGATACGCAGTATTTT
few	TRBJ1-4	-	TRBV29-1	14	CSVDAGAASEKLFF	TGCAGCGTCGATGCCGGGGCGGCGAGTGAAAAACTGTTTTTT
many	TRBJ2-4	-	TRBV7-8	16	CASSFEGLGAKNIQYF	TGTGCCAGCAGCTTTGAGGGTTTGGGTGCCAAAAACATTCAGTACTTC
many	TRBJ2-5	TRBD1	TRBV5-1	14	CASSFGQGGKTQYF	TGCGCCAGCAGCTTCGGACAGGGTGGAAAGACCCAGTACTTC
few	TRBJ1-1	-	TRBV29-1	11	CSALGQTEAFF	TGCAGCGCCCTAGGACAGACTGAAGCTTTCTTT